These T cell receptor beta chains were read from a single sample in a study of yellow fever vaccine responses in identical twins. In TCRdb, the RT-PCR reads were re-called with MiXCR into one record per CDR3 protein. This sample carries around 33,000 distinct CDR3 sequences, about 63% of them seen once, and the ten largest clones take roughly 4.5%. This material consisted of T cells from blood (PBMCs), unsorted or a sorted subset (not recorded which), taken before or after yellow fever vaccination (not recorded which). Receptors originate from a woman under 30 who received the yellow fever vaccine. Each CDR3 is given with its conserved first and last residue. A D gene is named only where the DNA matches it firmly. Size tells how often a clone was seen (once, few, many) or the class of an expanded clone, and some rows leave it out.

d_gene	abundance	v_gene	j_gene	len	CDR3aa	CDR3nt
-	-	TRBV29-1	TRBJ2-3	15	CSVNPSRLVADTQYF	TGCAGCGTTAACCCATCTCGGTTAGTAGCAGATACGCAGTATTTT
-	-	TRBV5-4	TRBJ1-5	14	CASSLDSSKRPQHF	TGTGCCAGCAGCTTGGACAGCTCAAAAAGGCCCCAGCATTTT
TRBD2	-	TRBV2	TRBJ2-1	15	CASTEGAGGKNEQFF	TGTGCCAGCACCGAAGGGGCGGGAGGGAAGAATGAGCAGTTCTTC
TRBD2	-	TRBV3-1	TRBJ2-4	16	CASSQDLAGGGNIQYF	TGTGCCAGCAGCCAAGATTTAGCGGGAGGTGGAAACATTCAGTACTTC
-	once	TRBV7-9	TRBJ2-1	14	CASSLRVSYNEQFF	TGTGCCAGCAGCTTACGGGTCTCCTACAATGAGCAGTTCTTC
-	-	TRBV29-1	TRBJ1-1	14	CSAPRTELNTEAFF	TGCAGCGCGCCCAGGACAGAGTTGAACACTGAAGCTTTCTTT
-	-	TRBV20-1	TRBJ2-1	14	CSARDRPGKTEQFF	TGCAGTGCTAGAGACCGTCCAGGGAAGACTGAGCAGTTCTTC
-	-	TRBV29-1	TRBJ2-1	12	CSAEGGGNEQFF	TGCAGCGCCGAGGGTGGGGGCAATGAGCAGTTCTTC
-	-	TRBV2	TRBJ2-1	13	CASRSGANNEQFF	TGTGCCAGCAGGTCTGGCGCAAACAATGAGCAGTTCTTC
-	few	TRBV21-1	TRBJ1-2	14	CAGGGWCVDYGYTF	TGTGCCGGCGGAGGGTGGTGCGTAGACTATGGCTACACCTTC
TRBD1	few	TRBV20-1	TRBJ2-7	13	CSASGTGFYEQYF	TGCAGTGCTAGTGGGACAGGGTTTTACGAGCAGTACTTC
-	-	TRBV5-1	TRBJ1-1	11	CASSGTPEAFF	TGCGCCAGCAGCGGGACACCTGAAGCTTTCTTT
-	-	TRBV18	TRBJ2-2	16	CASSATGTPNTGELFF	TGTGCCAGCTCAGCAACCGGGACACCAAACACCGGGGAGCTGTTTTTT
-	-	TRBV20-1	TRBJ1-5	14	CSAPDVYSNQPQHF	TGCAGTGCCCCTGACGTATATAGCAATCAGCCCCAGCATTTT
-	-	TRBV27	TRBJ1-5	14	CASSFYPGNQPQHF	TGTGCCAGCAGTTTTTATCCGGGGAATCAGCCCCAGCATTTT
TRBD1	-	TRBV6-1	TRBJ2-5	14	CASSATTGLETQYF	TGTGCCAGCAGCGCAACGACAGGGCTAGAGACCCAGTACTTC
-	-	TRBV5-4	TRBJ2-5	16	CASINRPASRNETQYF	TGTGCCAGCATCAATAGACCCGCTAGCAGGAATGAGACCCAGTACTTC
TRBD2	-	TRBV18	TRBJ2-5	15	CASSHSRGDQETQYF	TGTGCCAGCTCACACTCACGGGGGGACCAAGAGACCCAGTACTTC
TRBD2	few	TRBV5-4	TRBJ2-1	16	CASSFVAGGFYNEQFF	TGTGCCAGCAGCTTCGTAGCGGGGGGATTCTACAATGAGCAGTTCTTC
-	-	TRBV13	TRBJ2-3	15	CASKQTETSTDTQYF	TGTGCCAGCAAACAGACGGAGACTAGCACAGATACGCAGTATTTT
TRBD1	few	TRBV4-1	TRBJ1-1	14	CASSQAGTATEAFF	TGCGCCAGCAGCCAGGCCGGGACAGCTACTGAAGCTTTCTTT
TRBD1	-	TRBV6-1	TRBJ1-2	15	CASNPGQGKEYGYTF	TGTGCCAGCAACCCGGGACAGGGGAAGGAGTATGGCTACACCTTC
-	-	TRBV29-1	TRBJ1-2	13	CSVITDSNYGYTF	TGCAGCGTTATTACCGATTCCAACTATGGCTACACCTTC
TRBD2	few	TRBV10-1	TRBJ2-5	14	CASSKRGTIETQYF	TGCGCCAGCTCCAAGCGGGGGACGATAGAGACCCAGTACTTC
-	-	TRBV12-3/TRBV12-4	TRBJ2-3	12	CASSSLSDTQYF	TGTGCCAGCAGTTCCCTGTCAGATACGCAGTATTTT
TRBD2	-	TRBV2	TRBJ2-1	13	CATSGGGGNEQFF	TGTGCCACCAGCGGGGGGGGTGGGAATGAGCAGTTCTTC